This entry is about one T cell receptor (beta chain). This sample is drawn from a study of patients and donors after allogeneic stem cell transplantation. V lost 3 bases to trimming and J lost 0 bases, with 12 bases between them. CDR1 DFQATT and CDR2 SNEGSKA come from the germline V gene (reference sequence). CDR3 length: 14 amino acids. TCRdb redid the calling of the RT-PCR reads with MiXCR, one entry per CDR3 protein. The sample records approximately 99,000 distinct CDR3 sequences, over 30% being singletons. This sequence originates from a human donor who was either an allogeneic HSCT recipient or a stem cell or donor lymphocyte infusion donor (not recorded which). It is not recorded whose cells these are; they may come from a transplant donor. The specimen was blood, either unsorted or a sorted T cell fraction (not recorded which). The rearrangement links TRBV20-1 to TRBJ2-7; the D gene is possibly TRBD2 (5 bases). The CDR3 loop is CSASKRELSYEQYF. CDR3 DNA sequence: TGCAGTGCTAGCAAAAGGGAGCTCTCCTACGAGCAGTACTTC.